Below are 3 T cell receptor beta chains sequenced from a single sample in a study of T cells in Graves' hyperthyroidism and ophthalmopathy. Authors of the study amplified TCR beta CDR3 regions from RNA transcripts. HTBI primers were the set used in a first-round RT-PCR of the TCR CDR3. TCRdb reanalysed the multiplex PCR reads using MiXCR and keeps one entry per CDR3 protein. The table has 500,000 to 650,000 distinct CDR3 sequences, 11% to 15% seen once; the top ten hold 14%. Source material: blood. The receptors come from a middle-aged woman with Graves' hyperthyroidism.

The table lists this clonotype with many counts. The gene calls are TRBV28 and TRBJ1-3; the D is unclear. The V gene's germline CDR1 is MDHEN and CDR2 SYDVKM. The CDR3 contains 12 residues. V lost 3 bases, J lost 5 bases, and 5 bases lay in between. For the CDR3, the DNA is TGTGCCAGCAGTTTGAGTCGAAACACCATATATTTT. This encodes CASSLSRNTIYF.

The V call is TRBV27, the J call TRBJ1-1, with 8 bases identical to TRBD1. Germline loops: CDR1 MNHEY, CDR2 SMNVEV (reference sequence). Trimming cost V 3 bases and J 6 bases; bases outside gene matches: 3. The CDR3 totals 13 residues. The CDR3 reads CASSFGQGAEAFF. CDR3 DNA: TGTGCCAGCAGTTTCGGACAGGGCGCTGAAGCTTTCTTT.

Ten or more counts support this clonotype. The chain couples TRBV6-1 to TRBJ2-7; TRBD1 matches at 9 bases. With 4 bases clipped from V and 2 bases from J, the junction kept 6 bases outside the gene matches. In germline, CDR1 is MNHNS, CDR2 SASEGT. The CDR3 consists of 15 residues. CDR3 DNA: TGTGCCAGCAGTGGCGGGACAGGGATTCCCTACGAGCAGTACTTC. It specifies CASSGGTGIPYEQYF.